This T cell receptor beta chain stems from a study of siplizumab effects on memory and regulatory T cells. Profiling relied on immunoSEQ multiplex PCR, and the TCRdb table lists in-frame clones only, not all of them. The sample includes 87,000 or so clones, 90% to 95% of them seen just once. CDR1 is SGHNT and CDR2 is YYREEE in the germline V gene (reference sequence). The V end was cut by 4 bases, the J end by 0 bases, with 12 bases between. This CDR3 comprises 15 residues. The sequenced material came from non-Treg CD4+ T cells sorted from blood. The chain carries TRBV5-4 and TRBJ2-3, with TRBD2 as a possible D gene (5 bases). This TCR was sampled from a human donor in good health. CDR3 protein: CASSARGISTDTQYF. The CDR3 region has the DNA TGTGCCAGCAGCGCACGGGGAATCAGCACAGATACGCAGTATTTT.